Listed here is a single TCR beta chain. What it binds is not known. The CDR3 is 17 amino acids. Germline V gene data show CDR1 as PRHDT and CDR2 as FYEKMQ (reference sequence). After removal of 0 bases from V and 3 bases from J, the junction contained 6 bases not matched to a gene. The sample belongs to a study of CD8 T cell repertoires and HIV-1 epitope variants. Study as a whole: Controls were a CMV, EBV and flu peptide pool, Ebola AY9 negative control, and no-peptide well. 1M T cells were kept uncultured as a baseline.

Clones were read by immunoSEQ multiplex PCR, and TCRdb kept only the in-frame ones, dropping some. This table holds approximately 2,000 clones, approximately 64% found once. This TCR was sampled from a male donor with HIV. Material for sequencing was cultured CD8+ T cells derived from PBMCs. V gene TRBV13 combines with J gene TRBJ2-1, with 9 bases identical to TRBD2. Here the CDR3 reads CASSLGSGTSSYNEQFF. In DNA, the CDR3 is TGTGCCAGCAGCTTAGGGTCCGGGACTAGCAGCTACAATGAGCAGTTCTTC.